This T cell receptor (beta chain) was documented in a study of blood T cell repertoires in COVID-19 (dated by TCRdb to 2018 to 2021). Broadly, across the study: Samples covering the acute and convalescent phases of COVID-19 were provided by collaborators in the United States, Italy and Spain. Nearly every sample came with metadata listing a de-identified subject ID, COVID-19 status, age in years and sex. The repertoires were released in a freely available public database intended as a resource for research on the immune response to SARS-CoV-2. Where HLA class I and class II types were available, the types were taken from metadata supplied by the sample provider, not from assay-based typing. The material from the prospective study consisted of cDNA or gDNA derived from T cells, B-cell-depleted T cells, or PBMCs. The samples were drawn from the first 160 participants of the ongoing ImmuneRACE study and from 1,254 subjects provided by 6 global collaborators. Subjects who had been exposed to COVID-19, were actively infected with it, or had recovered from it provided the deeply sampled blood TCRbeta repertoires that made up the dataset. General study outcomes and caveats: The amount of clinical and demographic metadata varied by source and participant and was provided uncurated.

Participants in the prospective study were enrolled through a virtual design, were aged 18 to 89 years, and lived in approximately 25 United States geographic areas. In the prospective study, cohorts were assigned on the basis of participant-reported clinical history obtained from a screening survey and a study questionnaire. Recovered participants in ImmuneRACE Cohort 3 were defined as having two consecutive negative NP/OP PCR tests, clearance from a healthcare professional, or resolution of symptoms. In the prospective study, whole blood, serum and a nasopharyngeal or oropharyngeal swab were collected from each participant by mobile phlebotomists. Additional blood draws and questionnaires over an approximately two-month period could optionally be provided by prospective study participants. Before DNA extraction, blood samples from the prospective study were shipped at room temperature or frozen.

Notes on this clone: There is no known antigen for this receptor. Per-nucleotide qualities are absent, and no much larger clonotype sits a single base away.

Between the V and J ends, shortened by 2 bases and 0 bases respectively, the junction contains 5 bases. CDR3 length: 13 amino acids, cysteine to phenylalanine. Just CDR3 DNA is preserved here, 39 bases in frame from base 1. TCRbeta CDR3 regions were amplified from genomic DNA using the immunoSEQ Assay, a bias-controlled multiplex PCR. The original methods were these. Within the assay, amplification of reference gene primers was used to estimate how many nucleated cells each sample contained. To quantify the absolute abundance of each unique TCRbeta CDR3 rearrangement, sequence reads were collapsed and filtered. Productive Simpson clonality was computed per sample as the square root of Simpson's diversity index over productive rearrangements. TCRdb obtained this table from immuneACCESS and retained in-frame rearrangements with V and J assigned. These tables miss some clones; where compared with another copy, unresolved V genes account for less than half of the shortfall, and the remainder is unexplained. Clone size and the V and J calls come from that table; the DNA yielded D and trimming. This sample lists under 200,000 clones; 70% to 90% were detected once. The top ten clones comprise about 0.77% of the sample.

This clonotype originated in a woman under 30 who had recovered from COVID-19. Sequencing input: PBMCs or T cells enriched from blood (not recorded which). In this chain, TRBV12-3 or TRBV12-4 is recombined with TRBJ2-7, with no D gene named confidently. The bases are TGTGCCAGCAGTTTACAAAACTCCTACGAGCAGTACTTC. This encodes CASSLQNSYEQYF.